The T cell receptor beta chain described here comes from a study of blood T cells in healthy people across ages. For the second PCR, which ran for 7 to 11 cycles, a sample-barcoded 5' primer and a J-beta primer mix were used. A single record per CDR3 protein comes from TCRdb applying MiXCR to the 5' RACE reads. The data show around 620,000 distinct CDR3 sequences, 27% seen once. Study conclusions and caveats: Investigators treated diversity estimates from one million T cells as underestimates. Older age went with lower TCR beta diversity per million T cells, in a roughly linear way.

Comment on this clonotype: Its antigen is currently unknown.

This receptor was identified in a woman aged 70-85 years in good health. Input material: blood.

Written as DNA, the CDR3 is TGCAGTGCTAAAAAGCCGGGACAATCGGATACGCAGTATTTT. Protein product: CSAKKPGQSDTQYF. The rearrangement links TRBV20-1 to TRBJ2-3, with a possible D match to TRBD1 (6 bases). The CDR3 totals 14 residues. The ends were cut back, 4 bases at V and 6 bases at J, with 17 bases in the middle. Germline lookup yields CDR1 DFQATT and CDR2 SNEGSKA (reference sequence).